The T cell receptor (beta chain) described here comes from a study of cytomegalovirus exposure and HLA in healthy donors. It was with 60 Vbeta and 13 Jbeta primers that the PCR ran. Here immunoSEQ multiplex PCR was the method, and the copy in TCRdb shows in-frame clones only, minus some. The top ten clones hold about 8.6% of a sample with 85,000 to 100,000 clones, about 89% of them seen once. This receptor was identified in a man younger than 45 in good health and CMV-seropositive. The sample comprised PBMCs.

CDR3 region: CASSVGREAYNEQFF. The CDR3, as DNA: TGTGCCAGCAGCGTGGGGCGGGAGGCGTACAATGAGCAGTTCTTC. The chain employs TRBV9 and TRBJ2-1; 8 bases line up with TRBD2. Germline V lookup: CDR1 SGDLS, CDR2 YYNGEE. J gave up 4 bases and V 2 bases, and 5 bases lay outside the gene matches. The CDR3 has 15 amino acids. The variable domain in full, completed from reference TRBV9 and TRBJ2-1, reads DSGVTQTPKHLITATGQRVTLRCSPRSGDLSVYWYQQSLDQGLQFLIQYYNGEERAKGNILERFSAQQFPDLHSELNLSSLELGDSALYFCASSVGREAYNEQFFGPGTRLTVL.